This TCR beta chain emerged from a study of T-cell reconstitution after alpha-beta-depleted transplantation in children (dated by TCRdb to between 2015 and 2016). Study-level background: The study quantitatively tracked T-cell immune reconstitution after TCRalphabeta/CD19-depleted allogeneic hematopoietic cell transplantation in children using TCR repertoire profiling. The study at large found these results: Hyperexpanded clone frequencies declined over subsequent months; after one year, T-cell counts and TCRbeta diversity were mostly attributed to newly produced T cells. The apparently early alphabetaT-cell count recovery about two months after transplant was reportedly dependent on only several hundred rapidly expanded clones derived from non-depleted graft cells. In some patients, the high TCRbeta diversity seen at day 60 was put down to recipient T cells and intrathymic progenitors that had survived conditioning.

This clonotype was counted between two and nine times. It lacks a known antigen. Qualities for individual bases were not recorded, and no much larger clone is one base off. Receptor amplification or capture employed PCR. TCRdb lists the instrument as Illumina HiSeq 2500. To normalize quantification of the TCRbeta repertoire, the TCR libraries were built with molecular barcoding that relied on unique molecular identifiers. The public reads were reprocessed in TCRdb via fastp at Q25 and MiXCR, keeping in-frame beta chains. Rows matching on CDR3 protein sequence are summarized as one entry with the most common DNA and genes. The sample table holds hundreds of thousands of distinct CDR3 sequences, of which approximately 12% were seen once. The ten largest make up about 2.2% of the sample. V is trimmed back by 0 bases and J by 2 bases, and the junction contains 2 bases that no gene match accounts for. As encoded in the germline V gene, CDR1 is SGHRS while CDR2 is YFSETQ. The CDR3 runs 18 amino acids, cysteine and phenylalanine included. Just CDR3 DNA is preserved here, 54 bases in frame from base 1.

The sample's treatment or condition label is to be understood as: allogeneic hematopoietic cell transplantation with graft depleted of TCRalphabeta T cells and CD19 B cells. Transplant recipients were children who received TCRalphabeta/CD19-depleted allogeneic hematopoietic cell grafts. The rearrangement joined TRBV5-1 to TRBJ2-1; 16 of the junction bases match TRBD2. The source was PBMCs, mostly from graft donor cells, collected 360 days after TCRalphabeta/CD19-depleted stem cell transplant. This clonotype was obtained from a male patient younger than 18 who had a stem cell transplant for acute myeloid leukemia, so the T cells may come from the graft donor. The nucleotides read TGCGCCAGCAGCTTGGAGGGGACTAGCGGGAGGGCCTACAATGAGCAGTTCTTC. It translates as CASSLEGTSGRAYNEQFF.